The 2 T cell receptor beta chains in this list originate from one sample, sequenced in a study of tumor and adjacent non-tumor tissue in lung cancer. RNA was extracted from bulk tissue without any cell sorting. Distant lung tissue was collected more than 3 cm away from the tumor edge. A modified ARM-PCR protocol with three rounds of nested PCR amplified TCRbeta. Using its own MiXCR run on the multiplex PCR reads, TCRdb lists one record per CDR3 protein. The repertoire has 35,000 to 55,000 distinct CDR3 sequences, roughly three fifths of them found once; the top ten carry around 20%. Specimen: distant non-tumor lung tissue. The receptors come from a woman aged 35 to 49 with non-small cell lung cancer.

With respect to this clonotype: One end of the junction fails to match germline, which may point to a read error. The CDR3 sequence: CTSSYSRGGTYHTSANEKLFF. The DNA for the CDR3 is TGTACCAGCAGTTACTCGAGAGGTGGCACGTACCACACTTCAGCTAATGAAAAACTGTTTTTT. The chain recombines TRBV6-6 with TRBJ1-4; no clear D gene. The CDR3 extends over 21 amino acids. CDR1 MNHNY and CDR2 SVGAGI come from the germline V gene (reference sequence).

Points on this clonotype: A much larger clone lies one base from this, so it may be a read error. The CDR3 DNA follows: TGCGCCAGCAGCCCGACTAGCGGGAGGGCCAGTGTGCAGTTCTTC. Its translation: CASSPTSGRASVQFF. The gene calls are TRBV10-1 and TRBJ2-1; 14 nucleotides agree with TRBD2. The CDR3 is 15 residues long. CDR1 WNHNN and CDR2 SYGVQD come from the germline V gene (reference sequence). V lost 6 bases to trimming and J lost 12 bases; unmatched junction nucleotides: 10.